This T cell receptor (beta chain) originates from a study of OX40 agonist ivuxolimab in advanced cancers. Study at large: Ivuxolimab, an agonist antibody against OX40 (CD134), was given to patients. Findings and limits, study-wide: Clonal expansion in partial responders at 0.1-3.0 mg/kg ranked among the lowest.

Germline CDR1 SEHNR, CDR2 FQNEAQ (reference sequence). The CDR3 spans 9 residues. Here immunoSEQ multiplex PCR was the method, and the copy in TCRdb shows in-frame clones only, minus some. The profile shows approximately 61,000 clones, 70% to 90% of them singletons. This clone was found a few times. What it recognizes is unknown. The source of this sequence is an adult with an advanced solid tumor such as melanoma, head and neck, liver or kidney cancer. Sequences were derived from CD4+ or CD8+ T cells sorted from blood, sampled in a trial of the OX40 agonist ivuxolimab. This chain connects TRBV7-9 to TRBJ2-2, with D unresolved. Written as DNA, the CDR3 is TGTAGCTGCACCGGGGAGCTGTTTTTT. This codes for CSCTGELFF.